This TCR beta chain was captured in a study of shared clonotypes between healthy human individuals. Study-wide points: Clonotypes which were not shared had lower generation probabilities than clonotypes that all four donors shared. Investigators expected sequencing depth to affect clonotype sharing among donors.

The length of the CDR3 is 12 residues. As for this clone: Antigen: not known.

Sequencing used immunoSEQ multiplex PCR; TCRdb keeps in-frame clones, though not all of them. The table includes more than 550,000 clones, about 90% detected once. Naive-designated CD8 cells lacked CD45RO, were positively enriched for CCR7, and omitted terminally differentiated effector memory CD45RA+ cells. This TCR derives from a man younger than 40 in good health. The material sequenced was naive CD8+ T cells sorted from blood. V gene TRBV21-1 combines with J gene TRBJ2-1; the D call TRBD2 from the table was never checked on the DNA. TRBV21-1 is tagged as a pseudogene. The CDR3 reads CASSNGDNEQFF. The CDR3 bases are TGTGCCAGCAGCAACGGGGACAATGAGCAGTTCTTC.